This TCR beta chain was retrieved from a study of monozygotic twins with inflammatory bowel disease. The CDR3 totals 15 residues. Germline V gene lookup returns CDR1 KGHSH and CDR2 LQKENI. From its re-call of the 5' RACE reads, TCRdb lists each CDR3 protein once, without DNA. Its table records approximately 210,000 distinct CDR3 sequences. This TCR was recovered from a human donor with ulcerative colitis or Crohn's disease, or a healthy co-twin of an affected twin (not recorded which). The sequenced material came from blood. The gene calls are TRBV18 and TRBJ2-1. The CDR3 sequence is CASSPPGPLMSEQFF.